The T cell receptor beta chain described here comes from a study of blood T cells in healthy people across ages. The sample holds a few counts of this clonotype. Its antigen is unidentified. Combining a sample-barcoded 5' primer with a J-beta primer mix, a second PCR ran for about 6 to 11 cycles. Samples each returned at least 3 million CDR3-containing paired-end reads. In TCRdb, the 5' RACE reads were re-called with MiXCR into one record per CDR3 protein. The sample carries fewer than 1.5 million distinct CDR3 sequences, roughly 40% recorded once. The draw of peripheral blood yielded approximately 11 milliliters from each donor. Notes on the study in general: Because sorting was not performed, PBMCs prevented conclusive naive versus antigen-experienced comparison.

V lost 3 bases to trimming and J lost 8 bases, with 10 bases between them. Germline V CDR1 and CDR2: MNHEY, SMNVEV (reference sequence). The CDR3 sequence is 13 residues long. This clonotype was sampled from a woman aged 18-29 years in good health. The sequencing sample was made of blood. The rearrangement links TRBV27 to TRBJ1-4; D is unresolved. The CDR3 DNA follows: TGTGCCAGCAGTTTGCGGACCGAAGAAAAACTGTTTTTT. It encodes CASSLRTEEKLFF.